These T cell receptor beta chains were read from a single sample in a study of blood T cells in healthy people across ages. TCRdb re-derived calls from the 5' RACE reads in MiXCR, one entry per CDR3 protein. The table has hundreds of thousands of distinct CDR3 sequences, about 30% seen once. Sequencing was performed on blood. The source is an elderly woman in good health. Both conserved end residues are trimmed from each CDR3. Clone size appears in some rows only: once, few, many, or a class for an expanded clone.

size	V	J	CDR3
many	TRBV3-1	TRBJ2-7	ASSQVPDYEQY
NA	TRBV7-8	TRBJ2-1	ANSLVKSNEQF
once	TRBV5-6	TRBJ2-7	ASSLMKVSILNY
NA	TRBV7-9	NA	ASSLSSGARNEQY
NA	TRBV4-2	TRBJ2-1	ASSQVTSGGVEQF
NA	TRBV20-1	TRBJ1-5	SVGRDRASGSNQPQH
NA	TRBV7-2	TRBJ2-1	ASSALGAGGSYNEQF
NA	TRBV7-3	TRBJ2-2	ASSLEADGTGELF
many	TRBV7-2	TRBJ2-5	ASSPSSGGAETQY
few	TRBV30	TRBJ1-1	AWSEGLLQAF
NA	TRBV30	NA	AWTRLAGVTQY
many	TRBV9	TRBJ2-5	ASSAAGQGFQETQY
NA	TRBV11-2	TRBJ2-5	ASGSSGQGAGTQY
many	TRBV6-2/TRBV6-3	TRBJ1-5	ASRKGRISNQPQH
many	TRBV5-6	TRBJ2-1	ASSPRSHEQF
NA	TRBV20-1	TRBJ2-4	SARSQLRGTGFAEQNIQY
many	TRBV5-1	TRBJ1-2	ASSLLRANYGYT
many	TRBV20-1	TRBJ2-7	SAGGTDYEQY
few	TRBV7-3	TRBJ1-1	ASSLGTGGNTEAF
NA	TRBV30	TRBJ1-1	AWRGVGAGTEAF
few	TRBV12-3/TRBV12-4	TRBJ2-3	ASSLMRVGTDTQY
NA	TRBV29-1	TRBJ2-2	SVTRGSNTGELF
NA	TRBV9	TRBJ1-1	ASSAYVTTEAF
many	TRBV2	TRBJ2-1	ASSERGSVNNNEQF
many	TRBV14	TRBJ2-7	ARNRGYEQY
many	TRBV3-1	TRBJ1-5	ASSQAPGMNQPQH
few	TRBV2	TRBJ1-6	ASSEDTRRPLH
NA	TRBV12-3/TRBV12-4	TRBJ2-1	ASSLLTGIFDNEQF
many	TRBV5-1	TRBJ2-7	ASGDGTYEQY
NA	TRBV6-6	TRBJ1-5	ASRRGTLDQPQH
many	TRBV20-1	TRBJ2-3	SAQLGSGGADTQY
few	TRBV7-9	TRBJ2-1	ASSLNGGLYNEQF
few	TRBV6-5	TRBJ1-2	ASSFSTGEVYYGYT
many	TRBV21-1	TRBJ1-4	ASSNRSRGLF
many	TRBV7-9	TRBJ2-5	ASRTSGGNQETQY
NA	TRBV20-1	TRBJ2-3	SARLPSGAGTDTQY
few	TRBV6-1	TRBJ1-5	ATANLGREYSNQPQH
NA	TRBV2	TRBJ2-1	ASEDSTNNEQF
NA	TRBV5-1	TRBJ2-1	ASKIANYNEQF
NA	TRBV20-1	TRBJ2-5	SAETSGVGGEQY
NA	TRBV30	TRBJ1-2	TCSTGANYGYT
NA	TRBV7-2	TRBJ1-1	ASSFTLDTEAF
NA	TRBV28	TRBJ1-1	ASSSGTGKGFAAF
few	TRBV6-5	TRBJ2-3	ASSYSTRDFSTGTLY
NA	TRBV28	TRBJ1-4	TSSRGGQNNEKLF
NA	TRBV11-2	TRBJ2-2	ASSGTSGALRTGELF
many	TRBV3-1	TRBJ2-1	ASSQDWGGGSFTHEQF